This entry lists 29 T cell receptor beta chains sequenced from one sample in a study of cytomegalovirus exposure and HLA in healthy donors. Profiling relied on immunoSEQ multiplex PCR, and the TCRdb table lists in-frame clones only, not all of them. The sample has about 110,000 clones, approximately 85% seen once. Sequenced material: PBMCs. These receptors were collected from a woman between 18 and 30 years old in good health and CMV-seronegative.

This chain links TRBV6-5 with TRBJ1-2; D not certain. V dropped 5 bases and J dropped 3 bases, with 16 bases sitting between them. The CDR3 spans 15 residues. Germline loops: CDR1 MNHEY, CDR2 SVGAGI. In DNA form, the CDR3 reads TGTGCCAGCAGTCCCACCGCGGGCACTGACTATGGCTACACCTTC. Translating it yields CASSPTAGTDYGYTF.

With respect to this clone: Other DNA sequences in the sample encode the same CDR3. The chain is built from TRBV13 and TRBJ2-7; possibly TRBD1 for D (6 bases). Germline V lookup: CDR1 PRHDT, CDR2 FYEKMQ (reference sequence). Trimming removed 2 bases from V and 7 bases from J, with 6 bases in between. The CDR3 spans 11 residues. The CDR3 nucleotides are TGTGCCAGCAGCTTAAGGGGGGAGCAGTACTTC. Its translation: CASSLRGEQYF.

V usage is TRBV6-5 and J usage is TRBJ2-5; possible D gene TRBD1, 6 bases. V dropped 3 bases and J dropped 1 base, with 9 bases sitting between them. This CDR3 contains 14 residues. The germline V gene has CDR1 MNHEY and CDR2 SVGAGI. The DNA for the CDR3 is TGTGCCAGCAGTTATAGGGGGACCCAAGAGACCCAGTACTTC. This encodes CASSYRGTQETQYF.

The chain carries TRBV5-1 and TRBJ2-2, with TRBD2 as a possible D gene (6 bases). V shed 0 bases and J shed 2 bases, with 8 bases lying between them. This CDR3 region has 15 residues. The V gene's germline CDR1 is SGHRS and CDR2 YFSETQ. The CDR3 sequence: CASSLAGENTGELFF. The DNA of the CDR3 is TGCGCCAGCAGCTTGGCGGGGGAAAACACCGGGGAGCTGTTTTTT.

V gene TRBV19 combines with J gene TRBJ1-2; no clear D. CDR3 size: 14 residues. Germline CDR1 is LNHDA and CDR2 is SQIVND (reference sequence). Trimming took 7 bases from V and 4 from J, leaving 16 bases between them. The DNA of the CDR3 is TGTGCCAGTACCCCAGAGAGGGAAAGCTATGGCTACACCTTC. Protein: CASTPERESYGYTF.

The chain recombines TRBV30 with TRBJ1-3; D gene ambiguous. Trimming took 0 bases from V and 0 from J, leaving 6 bases between them. The V gene's germline CDR1 is GTSNPN and CDR2 SVGIG (reference sequence). The CDR3 loop spans 14 amino acids. The CDR3 protein is CAWSVKRSGNTIYF. The CDR3 DNA reads as TGTGCCTGGAGTGTAAAGCGCTCTGGAAACACCATATATTTT.

The CDR3 is CASNGQGTDTGELFF. The DNA of the CDR3 is TGTGCCAGCAATGGACAGGGAACGGACACCGGGGAGCTGTTTTTT. The chain uses TRBV2 and TRBJ2-2; 8 nucleotides line up with TRBD1. The CDR3 consists of 15 residues. CDR1 and CDR2 (germline): SNHLY, FYNNEI. The junction had 7 bases not matched to a gene; V was cut back by 7 bases and J by 3 bases.

CDR3 sequence reads: CASSGRVTGTYEQYF. The CDR3, as DNA: TGTGCCAGCAGTGGCAGAGTGACAGGGACCTACGAGCAGTACTTC. The chain is built from TRBV6-1 and TRBJ2-7, with 7 bases lining up with TRBD1. This CDR3 is 15 amino acids long. Looked up from germline, CDR1 is MNHNS and CDR2 is SASEGT. V lost 4 bases, J lost 2 bases, and 8 bases stayed unmatched.

V and J are TRBV25-1 and TRBJ1-4; D is undetermined. CDR1 MGHDK and CDR2 SYGVNS come from the germline V gene. This CDR3 is built from 13 residues. Trimming removed 4 bases at V and 5 bases at J, with 8 bases between. CDR3 in DNA: TGTGCCAGCAGTGTTGAACGGAATGAAAAACTGTTTTTT. Protein sequence: CASSVERNEKLFF.

This clone was observed at least ten times. The chain has TRBV6-1 and TRBJ2-1, with TRBD2 matching over 8 bases. The CDR3 loop spans 15 amino acids. In germline, CDR1 is MNHNS, CDR2 SASEGT. With V trimmed by 10 bases and J by 7 bases, 15 bases remained unmatched. CDR3 protein: CATPPGSGEVNEQFF. CDR3 coding DNA: TGTGCCACCCCGCCCGGTAGCGGGGAAGTTAATGAGCAGTTCTTC.

The table lists this clone with a count of one. The rearrangement uses TRBV5-1 and TRBJ2-3; 7 bases are shared with TRBD1. Unmatched junction bases numbered 3, after V lost 0 bases and J lost 2 bases. The CDR3 has 15 amino acids. Germline V gives CDR1 SGHRS, CDR2 YFSETQ. CDR3 region: CASSLGGQPTDTQYF. The CDR3 nucleotides read TGCGCCAGCAGCTTGGGGGGACAGCCCACAGATACGCAGTATTTT.

This sequence joins TRBV7-2 and TRBJ2-7, with 11 bases identical to TRBD2. Looked up from germline, CDR1 is SGHTA and CDR2 is FQGNSA. There are 15 residues in the CDR3. V was clipped by 0 bases and J by 3 bases; unmatched bases: 1. This CDR3 is CASSLAGLADYEQYF. The CDR3 nucleotides are TGTGCCAGCAGCTTAGCGGGACTAGCGGACTACGAGCAGTACTTC.

V and J are TRBV6-4 and TRBJ1-2, with TRBD1 matching over 7 bases. CDR3 length: 13 amino acids. The V gene's germline CDR1 is MRHNA and CDR2 SNTAGT. With 6 bases clipped from V and 7 bases from J, the junction kept 8 bases outside the gene matches. The chain's CDR3 is CASSITTGLGYTF. For the CDR3, the DNA is TGTGCCAGCAGCATTACGACAGGGCTTGGCTACACCTTC.

This chain connects TRBV4-1 to TRBJ2-2, with D possibly TRBD2 on 5 matching bases. V was cut by 5 bases and J by 1 base, with 8 bases left in between. The germline V gene encodes CDR1 MGHRA and CDR2 YSYEKL. This CDR3 has 14 residues. Here the CDR3 reads CASSSAGNTGELFF. The CDR3 DNA sequence: TGCGCCAGCAGCTCGGCGGGGAACACCGGGGAGCTGTTTTTT.

The chain couples TRBV15 to TRBJ1-5; D is unclear. The V end lost 6 bases, the J end lost 6 bases, and 9 bases lay between the germline ends. Germline CDR1 and CDR2: LNHNV and YYDKDF (reference sequence). There are 12 residues in the CDR3. This CDR3 reads CATSHSSQPQHF. The CDR3 DNA reads as TGTGCCACCAGTCACTCAAGTCAGCCCCAGCATTTT.

The V call is TRBV2, the J call TRBJ2-7, with TRBD1 identical over 9 bases. J lost 5 bases, V lost 6 bases, and 8 bases had no gene match. Germline V gene sequence: CDR1 SNHLY, CDR2 FYNNEI. This CDR3 contains 14 residues. The CDR3 nucleotides are TGTGCCAGCAGGAGGGACAGGGTTTCCCACGAGCAGTACTTC. As protein: CASRRDRVSHEQYF.

The sample holds a few counts of this clone. The V gene is TRBV7-2, the J gene TRBJ1-5, with D uncertain. The germline V gene has CDR1 SGHTA and CDR2 FQGNSA. The CDR3 has 16 residues. Trimming pared 2 bases from V and 0 bases from J, leaving 11 bases between. CDR3 in DNA: TGTGCCAGCAGCTTAAAGGGAGCTAATAGCAATCAGCCCCAGCATTTT. Amino acid sequence: CASSLKGANSNQPQHF.

The chain carries TRBV6-5 and TRBJ1-1; 7 nucleotides match TRBD1. The CDR3 is made up of 15 amino acids. CDR1 and CDR2 from the germline V gene are MNHEY and SVGAGI. V shed 0 bases, J shed 1 base, and the junction held 2 bases outside the gene matches. The CDR3 loop reads CASSYSRDRNTEAFF. In nucleotides, the CDR3 is TGTGCCAGCAGTTACTCCCGGGACAGGAACACTGAAGCTTTCTTT.

This rearrangement joins TRBV7-9 to TRBJ2-1, with D uncertain. The CDR3 loop spans 12 amino acids. V lost 5 bases to trimming and J lost 9 bases, with 11 bases between them. The germline V gene has CDR1 SEHNR and CDR2 FQNEAQ (reference sequence). The CDR3 protein is CASSRMRGEQFF. The CDR3 region has the DNA TGTGCCAGCAGCCGCATGAGAGGTGAGCAGTTCTTC.

V is TRBV11-2 and J is TRBJ2-7; 9 bases align to TRBD1. Germline trimming cut 8 bases from V and 5 bases from J; bases unmatched to any gene: 13. This CDR3 has 15 amino acids. The germline V gene has CDR1 SGHAT and CDR2 FQNNGV. As DNA, the CDR3 is TGTGCCAGCTCCTTCCTCCGGGACAGGGAAGACGAGCAGTACTTC. It translates to CASSFLRDREDEQYF. Using reference TRBV11-2 and TRBJ2-7 for the parts outside the CDR3, the full variable domain is EAGVAQSPRYKIIEKRQSVAFWCNPISGHATLYWYQQILGQGPKLLIQFQNNGVVDDSQLPKDRFSAERLKGVDSTLKIQPAKLEDSAVYLCASSFLRDREDEQYFGPGTRLTVT.

The V gene is TRBV7-6, the J gene TRBJ2-3; 9 nucleotides align to TRBD1. Germline loops: CDR1 SGHVS, CDR2 FNYEAQ. The ends lost 4 bases at V and 9 bases at J; junction bases unmatched: 8. This CDR3 has 14 residues. The DNA for the CDR3 is TGTGCCAGCAGCTCGAACGAACAGGGGGCGACGCAGTATTTT. This sequence encodes CASSSNEQGATQYF.

V and J are TRBV6-5 and TRBJ2-3; D is perhaps TRBD2 (5 bases). The CDR3 covers 13 residues. The V end was cut by 4 bases, the J end by 5 bases, with 10 bases between. The germline V gene has CDR1 MNHEY and CDR2 SVGAGI. CDR3 nucleotides: TGTGCCAGCAGTTCGAACGGAGGAGATACGCAGTATTTT. Its protein product is CASSSNGGDTQYF.

This clone was picked up a small number of times. This rearrangement joins TRBV7-9 to TRBJ2-7, with 7 bases aligning to TRBD2. The CDR3 length is 13 residues. From germline, CDR1 is SEHNR and CDR2 FQNEAQ (reference sequence). Losses at the gene ends were 0 bases for V and 7 bases for J; bases not matched to a gene: 3. The CDR3 DNA follows: TGTGCCAGCAGCTTAGCCGGGGGAGGGGAGCAGTACTTC. Its translation is CASSLAGGGEQYF.

V gene TRBV6-5 combines with J gene TRBJ2-7; the D is unclear. The CDR3 loop spans 13 amino acids. In germline, CDR1 is MNHEY, CDR2 SVGAGI. Trimming cost V 2 bases and J 3 bases, with 8 bases left between them. CDR3 region: CASSYGASYEQYF. DNA for the CDR3: TGTGCCAGCAGTTACGGCGCTAGCTACGAGCAGTACTTC.

The chain has TRBV27 and TRBJ1-1; 10 positions match TRBD1. Germline values: CDR1 MNHEY, CDR2 SMNVEV (reference sequence). This CDR3 spans 14 amino acids. Losses at the gene ends were 5 bases for V and 7 bases for J; bases not matched to a gene: 7. The CDR3 here is CASSPGDRGGEAFF. In nucleotides, the CDR3 is TGTGCCAGCAGTCCCGGGGACAGGGGTGGTGAAGCTTTCTTT.

The chain recombines TRBV6-5 with TRBJ2-2, with 7 bases aligning to TRBD2. Germline CDR1 and CDR2: MNHEY and SVGAGI. The CDR3 is 15 amino acids. V lost 2 bases to trimming and J lost 3 bases; unmatched junction nucleotides: 3. This CDR3 reads CASSYGEGYTGELFF. CDR3 sequence (DNA): TGTGCCAGCAGTTACGGGGAGGGTTACACCGGGGAGCTGTTTTTT.

The chain joins TRBV28 to TRBJ1-5; no definite D call. This CDR3 contains 22 residues. Germline V gives CDR1 MDHEN, CDR2 SYDVKM. The V and J ends lost 3 bases and 2 bases respectively, with 32 bases between them. Here the CDR3 reads CASSLESVRAGLAFVGNQPQHF. CDR3 bases: TGTGCCAGCAGTTTGGAAAGCGTCCGGGCGGGATTGGCGTTTGTTGGCAATCAGCCCCAGCATTTT.

The genes are TRBV6-6 and TRBJ1-2, with D possibly TRBD1 on 5 matching bases. Trimming removed 6 bases at V and 4 bases at J, with 15 bases between. Germline CDR1 is MNHNY and CDR2 is SVGAGI (reference sequence). The CDR3 sequence is 14 residues long. CDR3 amino acids: CASSPTDSTYGYTF. In DNA, the CDR3 is TGTGCCAGCAGCCCGACAGACTCTACCTATGGCTACACCTTC.

For the CDR3, the DNA is TGTGCCAGCAGCTTTTATTCCTACGAGCAGTACTTC. Its protein product is CASSFYSYEQYF. The genes are TRBV13 and TRBJ2-7; D not resolved. Germline V CDR1 and CDR2: PRHDT, FYEKMQ (reference sequence). Trimming removed 3 bases at V and 1 base at J, with 4 bases between. The CDR3 length is 12 residues.